Shown below are 27 T cell receptor beta chains from a single sample sequenced in a study of blood T cell repertoires in COVID-19. TCRdb's copy holds only in-frame clones and misses some; the assay was immunoSEQ multiplex PCR. The table lists a few hundred thousand clones, more than 90% of them singletons. The sequencing input was PBMCs or T cells enriched from blood (not recorded which). The source of these receptors is a woman between 25 and 40 years old who had recovered from COVID-19.

The V and J genes are TRBV9 and TRBJ2-7, with TRBD2 identical over 10 bases. Germline V gives CDR1 SGDLS, CDR2 YYNGEE. This CDR3 has 16 amino acids. The V and J ends lost 5 bases and 7 bases, in that order; junction bases with no gene match: 15. The CDR3 DNA reads TGTGCCAGCAGTAAATCCCATGGACTAGCGGTAGGAGAGCAGTACTTC. It translates to CASSKSHGLAVGEQYF.

The chain couples TRBV5-4 to TRBJ1-1; D is ambiguous. The V and J ends lost 1 base and 7 bases respectively, with 17 bases between them. Germline lookup yields CDR1 SGHNT and CDR2 YYREEE (reference sequence). The length of the CDR3 is 15 residues. As DNA, the CDR3 is TGTGCCAGCAGCTTGCCCCTACTGGGCCAACATGAAGCTTTCTTT. Amino acids: CASSLPLLGQHEAFF.

The chain couples TRBV21-1 to TRBJ2-5; the DNA was not compared with TRBD2, the D call given in the table. TRBV21-1 is flagged as a pseudogene. The CDR3 consists of 19 residues. CDR3 coding DNA: TGTGCCAGCAGCAAATCATTGTGCAGGACTAGCGGGATTTCTGGGACCCAGTACTTC. As protein: CASSKSLCRTSGISGTQYF.

The gene calls are TRBV2 and TRBJ1-4, with D possibly matching TRBD1 (5 bases). CDR3 length: 12 amino acids. Germline assignment: CDR1 SNHLY and CDR2 FYNNEI. V lost 7 bases, J lost 5 bases, and 8 bases lay in between. The CDR3, as DNA: TGTGCCAGCACCAGGGTGAATGAAAAACTGTTTTTT. Protein product: CASTRVNEKLFF.

The chain combines TRBV28 with TRBJ2-1, with D tentatively TRBD2 (6 bases). The V end lost 6 bases, the J end lost 5 bases, and 17 bases lay between the germline ends. The CDR3 covers 15 residues. CDR1 MDHEN and CDR2 SYDVKM come from the germline V gene. The chain's CDR3 is CASSWGSIADNEQFF. CDR3 coding DNA: TGTGCCAGCAGCTGGGGATCAATAGCGGACAATGAGCAGTTCTTC.

This chain links TRBV25-1 with TRBJ2-3; 10 bases match TRBD1. V lost 3 bases and J lost 2; bases outside the gene matches: 5. This CDR3 spans 16 amino acids. Looked up from germline, CDR1 is MGHDK and CDR2 is SYGVNS. The CDR3: CASSDPTGGVTDTQYF. CDR3 sequence (DNA): TGTGCCAGCAGTGATCCGACAGGGGGCGTCACAGATACGCAGTATTTT.

The V and J genes are TRBV11-2 and TRBJ2-6; maybe TRBD1 (6 bases). The ends were cut back, 0 bases at V and 1 base at J, with 16 bases in the middle. Per the germline V gene, CDR1 is SGHAT and CDR2 is FQNNGV. The CDR3 loop spans 19 amino acids. CDR3 nucleotides: TGTGCCAGCAGCTTAGATAAGCCAGGGGAAAATTCTGGGGCCAACGTCCTGACTTTC. Translated, it gives CASSLDKPGENSGANVLTF.

The table lists this clone with a count of one. The genes are TRBV24-1 and TRBJ2-1, with 8 bases aligning to TRBD2. There are 17 residues in the CDR3. CDR1 KGHDR and CDR2 SFDVKD come from the germline V gene. The trim removed 4 bases at V and 7 bases at J, leaving 14 bases unmatched. The CDR3 bases are TGTGCCACCAGTGACGCCCCCCGAGCGGGAGACGTAAATGAGCAGTTCTTC. Amino acids: CATSDAPRAGDVNEQFF.

The gene calls are TRBV28 and TRBJ1-6; the D gene is possibly TRBD1 (6 bases). V shed 8 bases and J shed 4 bases, with 9 bases lying between them. The CDR3 covers 13 residues. Germline CDR1 MDHEN, CDR2 SYDVKM. As DNA, the CDR3 is TGTGCCAGCCTACAGGGTTATAATTCACCCCTCCACTTT. This translates into CASLQGYNSPLHF.

On this clone itself: This sample also contains other DNA sequences that code for the same CDR3. The chain recombines TRBV10-3 with TRBJ1-5; no clear D gene. V gave up 4 bases and J gave up 0 bases, with 4 bases separating them. Germline-derived CDR1 and CDR2 are ENHRY and SYGVKD. The CDR3 runs 13 residues. The CDR3 here is CAISAGSNQPQHF. For the CDR3, the DNA is TGTGCCATCAGTGCGGGTAGCAATCAGCCCCAGCATTTT.

V is TRBV28 and J is TRBJ1-4; D is undetermined. The ends were cut back, 6 bases at V and 0 bases at J, with 8 bases in the middle. The V gene's germline CDR1 is MDHEN and CDR2 SYDVKM. The CDR3 loop spans 14 amino acids. The CDR3 protein is CASSPQPTNEKLFF. CDR3 bases: TGTGCCAGCAGCCCACAGCCAACTAATGAAAAACTGTTTTTT.

The chain has TRBV24-1 and TRBJ2-7; 12 positions agree with TRBD1. CDR1 KGHDR and CDR2 SFDVKD come from the germline V gene. Trimming removed 2 bases from V and 5 bases from J; junction bases left unmatched: 9. This CDR3 has 17 amino acids. The CDR3 nucleotides are TGTGCCACCAGTGATTCCTCGGGACAGGGGGCGTTCCACGAGCAGTACTTC. This sequence encodes CATSDSSGQGAFHEQYF.

The chain couples TRBV7-9 to TRBJ1-5, with TRBD1 matching over 11 bases. Germline assignment: CDR1 SEHNR and CDR2 FQNEAQ (reference sequence). V shed 1 base, J shed 6 bases, and the junction held 5 bases outside the gene matches. This CDR3 contains 16 residues. CDR3 nucleotides: TGTGCCAGCAGCTTAGGGACAGGGGGCCCTTTTCAGCCCCAGCATTTT. This encodes CASSLGTGGPFQPQHF.

In nucleotides, the CDR3 is TGTGCCAGCAGCTTGGGTTTTGCAGGCGAGCAGTACTTC. Translation: CASSLGFAGEQYF. The chain carries TRBV5-6 and TRBJ2-7; D is ambiguous. The CDR3 runs 13 residues. CDR1 is SGHDT, CDR2 YYEEEE, per germline. The V end lost 0 bases, the J end lost 6 bases, and 10 bases lay between the germline ends.

V gene TRBV6-5 combines with J gene TRBJ1-6; TRBD1 might be the D (6 bases). The CDR3 runs 12 residues. Germline-derived CDR1 and CDR2 are MNHEY and SVGAGI. The V end lost 2 bases, the J end lost 12 bases, and 8 bases lay between the germline ends. CDR3 amino acids: CASSYLTGPLHF. The CDR3 DNA reads TGTGCCAGCAGTTACCTGACAGGACCCCTCCACTTT.

The chain has TRBV18 and TRBJ1-2; 7 bases match TRBD1. Germline V lookup: CDR1 KGHSH, CDR2 LQKENI. This CDR3 comprises 14 residues. V lost 2 bases, J lost 2 bases, and 2 bases stayed unmatched. The CDR3 region has the DNA TGTGCCAGCTCACCATCGACAGGGAACTATGGCTACACCTTC. Translated: CASSPSTGNYGYTF.

This chain connects TRBV7-9 to TRBJ2-3; 7 bases match TRBD2. This CDR3 has 16 residues. Looked up from germline, CDR1 is SEHNR and CDR2 is FQNEAQ (reference sequence). Trimming removed 7 bases from V and 4 bases from J; junction bases left unmatched: 14. The CDR3 sequence is CASTLTGGRWADTQYF. CDR3 bases: TGTGCCAGCACCCTAACGGGCGGGAGATGGGCAGATACGCAGTATTTT. The full variable domain, with the rest looked up from reference TRBV7-9 and TRBJ2-3, is DTGVSQNPRHKITKRGQNVTFRCDPISEHNRLYWYRQTLGQGPEFLTYFQNEAQLEKSRLLSDRFSAERPKGSFSTLEIQRTEQGDSAMYLCASTLTGGRWADTQYFGPGTRLTVL.

The chain uses TRBV7-2 and TRBJ2-1; D not certain. The V end lost 1 base, the J end lost 0 bases, and 10 bases lay between the germline ends. This CDR3 contains 16 residues. The V gene's germline CDR1 is SGHTA and CDR2 FQGNSA. The CDR3 bases are TGTGCCAGCAGCTTAGTTGCGGCTTCCTCCTACAATGAGCAGTTCTTC. Translating it yields CASSLVAASSYNEQFF.

This rearrangement joins TRBV28 to TRBJ1-1; weak D call: TRBD1 (5 bases). Germline CDR1 is MDHEN and CDR2 is SYDVKM. CDR3 length: 14 residues. Trimming removed 6 bases from V and 6 bases from J, with 17 bases in between. Here the CDR3 reads CASSQRRDRPEAFF. The CDR3 region has the DNA TGTGCCAGCAGCCAACGCAGGGATCGGCCTGAAGCTTTCTTT.

V and J are TRBV30 and TRBJ2-3, with D possibly being TRBD2 (6 bases). Per germline, CDR1 GTSNPN and CDR2 SVGIG (reference sequence). The length of the CDR3 is 14 residues. V was clipped by 3 bases and J by 3 bases, with 13 bases between them. CDR3 bases: TGTGCCTGGAGCCGGGACTCAGGAACAGATACGCAGTATTTT. The encoded protein is CAWSRDSGTDTQYF.

The chain employs TRBV2 and TRBJ1-4, with 7 bases identical to TRBD1. V lost 3 bases to trimming and J lost 8 bases; unmatched junction nucleotides: 6. In germline, CDR1 is SNHLY, CDR2 FYNNEI. This CDR3 region has 14 residues. In nucleotides, the CDR3 is TGTGCCAGCAGTGAGGGACAGTCGGGCGAAAAACTGTTTTTT. Encoded protein: CASSEGQSGEKLFF. Full variable domain (missing parts from reference TRBV2 and TRBJ1-4): EPEVTQTPSHQVTQMGQEVILRCVPISNHLYFYWYRQILGQKVEFLVSFYNNEISEKSEIFDDQFSVERPDGSNFTLKIRSTKLEDSAMYFCASSEGQSGEKLFFGSGTQLSVL.

This clone was recorded a few times. The CDR3 is CASSLRAGWNQPQHF. The CDR3 DNA sequence: TGTGCCAGCAGTTTAAGAGCAGGGTGGAATCAGCCCCAGCATTTT. The chain links TRBV28 to TRBJ1-5, with D perhaps matching TRBD1 (5 bases). This CDR3 contains 15 residues. The germline V gene encodes CDR1 MDHEN and CDR2 SYDVKM. Between the trimmed V and J ends, which lost 2 bases and 4 bases, there was a span of 12 bases. The full variable domain, in which reference TRBV28 and TRBJ1-5 provide the parts outside the CDR3, is DVKVTQSSRYLVKRTGEKVFLECVQDMDHENMFWYRQDPGLGLRLIYFSYDVKMKEKGDIPEGYSVSREKKERFSLILESASTNQTSMYLCASSLRAGWNQPQHFGDGTRLSIL.

V is TRBV2 and J is TRBJ1-1; 10 nucleotides align to TRBD1. Germline assignment: CDR1 SNHLY and CDR2 FYNNEI. This CDR3 spans 14 amino acids. After removal of 4 bases from V and 4 bases from J, the junction contained 3 bases not matched to a gene. The CDR3 loop is CASSGRTGGTEAFF. CDR3 nucleotide sequence: TGTGCCAGCAGTGGGAGGACAGGGGGCACTGAAGCTTTCTTT.

The chain is built from TRBV11-3 and TRBJ1-1; D is undetermined. Trimming pared 1 base from V and 4 bases from J, leaving 7 bases between. Per the germline V gene, CDR1 is SGHNT and CDR2 is YENEEA. This CDR3 is 13 amino acids long. The CDR3 nucleotides are TGTGCCAGCAGCTTAGCTCCGGGCACTGAAGCTTTCTTT. It translates to CASSLAPGTEAFF.

V and J are TRBV27 and TRBJ2-7; a weak D match, TRBD1 (7 bases). Trimming pared 5 bases from V and 6 bases from J, leaving 20 bases between. This CDR3 region has 15 residues. Germline values: CDR1 MNHEY, CDR2 SMNVEV (reference sequence). The CDR3 loop reads CASSPNPQGGGEQYF. CDR3 bases: TGTGCCAGCAGTCCCAATCCCCAGGGGGGTGGCGAGCAGTACTTC.

This sequence joins TRBV1 and TRBJ1-6; the tabulated D call, TRBD1, remains unverified against the DNA. TRBV1 is a pseudogene segment. The CDR3 length is 16 residues. Here the CDR3 reads CTSSQERTVHNSPLHF. CDR3 DNA sequence: TGCACCAGCAGCCAAGAACGCACAGTCCATAATTCACCCCTCCACTTT.

This chain links TRBV18 with TRBJ2-7, with a weak D call TRBD1 (5 bases). Germline V gene sequence: CDR1 KGHSH, CDR2 LQKENI. This CDR3 has 15 amino acids. The V end lost 1 base, the J end lost 0 bases, and 10 bases lay between the germline ends. The CDR3 coding sequence is TGTGCCAGCTCACCACGTCAGGGTCCCTCCTACGAGCAGTACTTC. Amino acid sequence: CASSPRQGPSYEQYF.